A single TCR beta chain is shown here with its context. This table comes from immunoSEQ multiplex PCR, and its TCRdb copy is limited to in-frame clones, with some not included. The table records more than 550,000 clones, roughly 88% of them present only once. The sample belongs to a study of shared T cell receptors in the human thymus. The CDR3 consists of 13 residues. The germline CDR1 and CDR2 sequences are SQVTM and ANQGSEA. The junction had 5 bases not matched to a gene; V was cut back by 5 bases and J by 3 bases. This sample also appeared in a second study, on human thymus T cells. That report notes: Infants served as donors; they were healthy and Finnish and were having corrective surgery for congenital heart defects. Corrective heart surgery yielded resections, and these provided the thymus tissue. Thymic and blood repertoires showed apparently biased V and J gene usage.

The TCR sequence derives from a girl in the first two years of life with a congenital heart defect. V gene TRBV29-1 combines with J gene TRBJ2-5; 8 positions agree with TRBD1. Sequenced material: thymocytes. The CDR3 coding sequence is TGCAGCGTTTCCCCAGGGGGCGAAGAGACCCAGTACTTC. Translating it yields CSVSPGGEETQYF.